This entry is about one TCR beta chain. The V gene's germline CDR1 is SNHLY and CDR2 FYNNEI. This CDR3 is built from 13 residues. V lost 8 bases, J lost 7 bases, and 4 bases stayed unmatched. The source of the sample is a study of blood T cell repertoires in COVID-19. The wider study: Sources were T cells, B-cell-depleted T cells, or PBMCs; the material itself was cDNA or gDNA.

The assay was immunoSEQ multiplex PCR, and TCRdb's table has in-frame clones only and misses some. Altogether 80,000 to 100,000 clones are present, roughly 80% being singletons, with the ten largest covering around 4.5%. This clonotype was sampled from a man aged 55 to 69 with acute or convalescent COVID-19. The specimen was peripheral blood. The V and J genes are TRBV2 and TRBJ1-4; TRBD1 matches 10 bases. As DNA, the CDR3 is TGTGCCAGCTTACGGACAGGGGGTGAAAAACTGTTTTTT. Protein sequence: CASLRTGGEKLFF.